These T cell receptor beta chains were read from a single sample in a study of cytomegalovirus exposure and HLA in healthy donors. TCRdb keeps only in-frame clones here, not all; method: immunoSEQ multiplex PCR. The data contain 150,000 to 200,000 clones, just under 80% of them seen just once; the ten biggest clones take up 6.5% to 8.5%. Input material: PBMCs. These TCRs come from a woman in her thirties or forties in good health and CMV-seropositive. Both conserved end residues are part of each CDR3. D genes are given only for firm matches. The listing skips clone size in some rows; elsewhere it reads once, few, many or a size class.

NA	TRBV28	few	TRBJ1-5	CASLGRPSNQPQHF	TGTGCCAGCCTTGGGAGGCCCAGCAATCAGCCCCAGCATTTT
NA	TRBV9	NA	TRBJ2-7	CASSDGISYEQYF	TGTGCCAGCAGCGACGGGATCTCCTACGAGCAGTACTTC
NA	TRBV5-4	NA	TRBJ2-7	CASSLDREVGYEQYF	TGTGCCAGCAGCTTGGACAGGGAAGTAGGGTACGAGCAGTACTTC
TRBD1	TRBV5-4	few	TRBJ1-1	CASSTGQGVKVEAFF	TGTGCCAGCAGCACGGGACAGGGGGTAAAGGTTGAAGCTTTCTTT
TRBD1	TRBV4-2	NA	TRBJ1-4	CASSPAGTVDEKLFF	TGTGCCAGCAGCCCGGCCGGGACAGTCGATGAAAAACTGTTTTTT
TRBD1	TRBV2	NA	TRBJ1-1	CASSQDTGGTEAFF	TGTGCCAGCAGTCAGGATACAGGGGGCACTGAAGCTTTCTTT
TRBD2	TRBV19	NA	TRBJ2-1	CASSGLAGNNEQFF	TGTGCCAGTAGTGGACTAGCGGGGAACAATGAGCAGTTCTTC
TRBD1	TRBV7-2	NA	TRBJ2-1	CASSFQGEEDNEQFF	TGTGCCAGCAGCTTTCAGGGGGAAGAGGACAATGAGCAGTTCTTC
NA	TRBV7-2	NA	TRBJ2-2	CASSKQGGSGELFF	TGTGCCAGCAGTAAACAGGGGGGGAGCGGGGAGCTGTTTTTT
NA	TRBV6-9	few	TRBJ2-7	CASSTDDRSYEQYF	TGTGCCAGCAGTACGGACGACAGGTCCTACGAGCAGTACTTC
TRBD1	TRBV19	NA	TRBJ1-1	CASSGTVNTEAFF	TGTGCCAGTAGCGGGACAGTGAACACTGAAGCTTTCTTT
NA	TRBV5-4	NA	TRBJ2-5	CASSPRAGKTETQYF	TGTGCCAGCAGCCCTAGAGCGGGTAAAACGGAGACCCAGTACTTC
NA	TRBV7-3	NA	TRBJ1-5	CASSSPEGRHYSNQPQHF	TGTGCCAGCAGCTCCCCGGAGGGAAGACATTATAGCAATCAGCCCCAGCATTTT
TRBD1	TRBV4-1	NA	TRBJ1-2	CASSPPPGTGRRFYGYTF	TGCGCCAGCAGCCCCCCTCCCGGGACAGGGCGCCGTTTCTATGGCTACACCTTC
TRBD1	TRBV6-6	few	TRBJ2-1	CASSIGQGGYNEQFF	TGTGCCAGCAGCATAGGACAGGGAGGCTACAATGAGCAGTTCTTC
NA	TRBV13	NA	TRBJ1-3	CASSPWGGGNTIYF	TGTGCCAGCAGCCCGTGGGGGGGAGGAAACACCATATATTTT
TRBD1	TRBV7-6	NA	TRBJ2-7	CASSLGQGVTSNYEQYF	TGTGCCAGCAGCTTAGGGCAGGGGGTCACTTCTAACTACGAGCAGTACTTC
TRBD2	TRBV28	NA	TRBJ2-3	CASSSPSGGGDTQYF	TGTGCCAGCAGTTCTCCTAGCGGGGGCGGAGATACGCAGTATTTT
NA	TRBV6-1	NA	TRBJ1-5	CASTRGPSNQPQHF	TGTGCCAGCACCAGGGGACCTAGCAATCAGCCCCAGCATTTT
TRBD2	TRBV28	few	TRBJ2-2	CASSLYGTSGGNTGELFF	TGTGCCAGCAGCCTCTACGGGACTAGCGGGGGGAACACCGGGGAGCTGTTTTTT
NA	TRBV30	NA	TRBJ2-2	CAWSRIGVNTGELFF	TGTGCCTGGAGTCGGATAGGGGTGAACACCGGGGAGCTGTTTTTT
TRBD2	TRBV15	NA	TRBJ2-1	CATSRTPSGGAFYNEQFF	TGTGCCACCAGCAGAACCCCTAGCGGGGGGGCCTTCTACAATGAGCAGTTCTTC
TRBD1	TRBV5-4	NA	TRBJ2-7	CASSAGGTGYEQYF	TGTGCCAGCAGTGCTGGAGGGACAGGGTACGAGCAGTACTTC
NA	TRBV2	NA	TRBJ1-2	CASSEIPGELSGYTF	TGTGCCAGCAGTGAAATCCCCGGGGAATTATCAGGCTACACCTTC
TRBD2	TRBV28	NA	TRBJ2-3	CASSFGARGLAESHTQYF	TGTGCCAGCAGTTTTGGTGCCCGGGGACTAGCGGAATCTCATACGCAGTATTTT
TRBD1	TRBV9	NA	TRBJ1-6	CASSPGDRSNSPLHF	TGTGCCAGCAGCCCGGGGGACAGGAGTAATTCACCCCTCCACTTT
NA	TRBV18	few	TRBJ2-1	CASSPRLSSYNEQFF	TGTGCCAGCTCCCCTCGACTCAGCTCCTACAATGAGCAGTTCTTC
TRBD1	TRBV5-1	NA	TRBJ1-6	CASSPLGQGSYNSPLHF	TGCGCCAGCAGCCCACTGGGACAGGGCTCCTATAATTCACCCCTCCACTTT
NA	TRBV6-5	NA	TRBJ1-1	CASSYSTGVNTEAFF	TGTGCCAGCAGTTACTCGACTGGTGTAAACACTGAAGCTTTCTTT
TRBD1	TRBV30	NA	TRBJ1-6	CACLGQGGNSPLHF	TGTGCCTGTCTGGGACAGGGAGGAAATTCACCCCTCCACTTT
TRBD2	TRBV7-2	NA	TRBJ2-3	CASSRGTSGAKDTQYF	TGTGCCAGCAGCCGCGGGACTAGCGGGGCCAAAGATACGCAGTATTTT
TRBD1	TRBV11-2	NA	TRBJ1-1	CASSLGVSDRDIAFF	TGTGCCAGCAGCTTAGGGGTATCCGACAGGGACATCGCTTTCTTT
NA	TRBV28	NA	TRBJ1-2	CASSLGFSYGYTF	TGTGCCAGCAGTTTAGGTTTTAGCTATGGCTACACCTTC
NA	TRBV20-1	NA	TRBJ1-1	CSALRTEAFF	TGCAGTGCTCTACGGACTGAAGCTTTCTTT
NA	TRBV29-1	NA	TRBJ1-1	CSVEEQGGTEAFF	TGCAGCGTGGAGGAACAGGGTGGGACTGAAGCTTTCTTT
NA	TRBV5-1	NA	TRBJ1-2	CASRDDSIYGYTF	TGCGCCAGCAGAGACGACAGTATCTATGGCTACACCTTC
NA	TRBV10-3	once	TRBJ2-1	CAISTRAGDGGNEQFF	TGTGCCATCAGTACCCGGGCCGGGGATGGCGGCAATGAGCAGTTCTTC
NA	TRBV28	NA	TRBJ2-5	CASKGETQYF	TGTGCCAGCAAGGGGGAGACCCAGTACTTC
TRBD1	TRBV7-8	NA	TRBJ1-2	CASSLGTGPYGYTF	TGTGCCAGCAGCTTAGGGACAGGACCTTATGGCTACACCTTC
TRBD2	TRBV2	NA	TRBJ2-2	CASSGLAGGPGELFF	TGTGCCAGCAGCGGACTAGCGGGAGGCCCTGGGGAGCTGTTTTTT
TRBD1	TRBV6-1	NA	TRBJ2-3	CASGDRVDTDTQYF	TGTGCCAGCGGCGACAGGGTAGACACAGATACGCAGTATTTT
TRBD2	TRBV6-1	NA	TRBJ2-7	CASRWGTISYEQYF	TGTGCCAGCAGATGGGGGACTATCTCCTACGAGCAGTACTTC
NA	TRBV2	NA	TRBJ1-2	CASKGGRTFNYGYTF	TGTGCCAGCAAAGGAGGGAGGACCTTTAACTATGGCTACACCTTC
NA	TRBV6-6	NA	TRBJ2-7	CANRYGAYEQYF	TGTGCCAACAGGTACGGAGCATACGAGCAGTACTTC
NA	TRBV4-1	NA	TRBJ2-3	CASSQIRADTDTQYF	TGCGCCAGCAGCCAAATTCGCGCTGACACAGATACGCAGTATTTT
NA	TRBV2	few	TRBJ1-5	CASSQDRYQPQHF	TGTGCCAGCAGTCAGGACAGATATCAGCCCCAGCATTTT
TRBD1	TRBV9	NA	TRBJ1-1	CASSIQGASTEAFF	TGTGCCAGCAGCATCCAGGGGGCGAGTACTGAAGCTTTCTTT
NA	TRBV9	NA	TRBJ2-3	CASSGSSITDTQYF	TGTGCCAGCAGCGGCTCTAGTATCACAGATACGCAGTATTTT
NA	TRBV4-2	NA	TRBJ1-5	CASSQDSRTTYQPQHF	TGTGCCAGCAGCCAAGACTCAAGGACAACATATCAGCCCCAGCATTTT
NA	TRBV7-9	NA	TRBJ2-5	CASSLDEQQGQETQYF	TGTGCCAGCAGCTTAGATGAACAGCAGGGGCAAGAGACCCAGTACTTC